This T cell receptor beta chain originates from a study of blood T cell repertoires in COVID-19. The overall study: The study drew acute and convalescent COVID-19 samples from the United States, Italy and Spain. PBMCs, B-cell-depleted T cells, or T cells were the source of the cDNA or gDNA that made up the material.

As handled by the study authors: Estimation of nucleated cell counts relied on the amplification of reference gene primers. Data came from immunoSEQ multiplex PCR; TCRdb stores just in-frame clones and leaves some out. V, J and clone size are taken as reported in that table, and D and trimming were inferred from the DNA itself. The sample includes 75,000 to 95,000 clones, about 90% of them seen just once. This CDR3 contains 14 residues. Trimming took 7 bases from V and 3 from J; bases not matched to a gene: 8. CDR1 is MDHEN, CDR2 SYDVKM, per germline. The receptor comes from a man aged 45-65 years with active COVID-19. The chain carries TRBV28 and TRBJ2-7, with 8 bases identical to TRBD1. Sequencing was carried out using peripheral blood. This CDR3 is CASTPDRVSYEQYF. Written as DNA, the CDR3 is TGTGCCAGCACCCCGGACAGGGTAAGCTACGAGCAGTACTTC. The variable domain in full, completed from reference TRBV28 and TRBJ2-7, reads DVKVTQSSRYLVKRTGEKVFLECVQDMDHENMFWYRQDPGLGLRLIYFSYDVKMKEKGDIPEGYSVSREKKERFSLILESASTNQTSMYLCASTPDRVSYEQYFGPGTRLTVT.